This T cell receptor (beta chain) stems from a study of control samples from healthy donors and cancer patients. TCRdb keeps only in-frame clones here, not all; method: immunoSEQ multiplex PCR. The sample holds approximately 110,000 clones, around 82% seen once. Trimming removed 3 bases at V and 0 bases at J, with 8 bases between. The CDR3 is 15 residues long. The germline gives CDR1 SEHNR, CDR2 FQNEAQ (reference sequence). The sequence was collected from a woman aged 50 to 60 in good health. The material sequenced was blood. V is TRBV7-9 and J is TRBJ2-2; D not resolved. The CDR3 DNA is TGTGCCAGCAGCTTCAAGGGCTCGAACACCGGGGAGCTGTTTTTT. As protein: CASSFKGSNTGELFF.